These 9 T cell receptor beta chains share one sample of origin, sequenced in a study of shared clonotypes between healthy human individuals. In the naive CD8 group, cells lacked CD45RO and were positively selected for CCR7, so terminally differentiated effector memory CD45RA+ cells were left out. The table came from immunoSEQ multiplex PCR; TCRdb's copy has only in-frame clones and leaves some out. Of hundreds of thousands of clones listed, roughly 92% are singletons. The material sequenced was naive CD8+ T cells sorted from blood. The source of these receptors is a man aged 25 to 45 in good health.

V gene TRBV6-5 combines with J gene TRBJ2-1, with D tentatively TRBD1 (5 bases). The CDR3 covers 13 residues. CDR1 and CDR2 (germline): MNHEY, SVGAGI. With 2 bases removed from V and 8 bases from J, the gap between germline ends came to 10 bases. The CDR3 nucleotides read TGTGCCAGCAGTTACGCTTGGGGCTATGAGCAGTTCTTC. It translates to CASSYAWGYEQFF.

The rearrangement uses TRBV4-1 and TRBJ2-1; D is ambiguous. The CDR3 has 16 amino acids. Per the germline V gene, CDR1 is MGHRA and CDR2 is YSYEKL. V shed 0 bases and J shed 4 bases, with 13 bases lying between them. The CDR3 loop is CASSQDGPPTYNEQFF. As DNA, the CDR3 is TGCGCCAGCAGCCAAGACGGACCACCGACGTACAATGAGCAGTTCTTC.

This chain links TRBV19 with TRBJ2-1; a weak D match, TRBD2 (6 bases). Germline lookup yields CDR1 LNHDA and CDR2 SQIVND (reference sequence). V was cut by 5 bases and J by 6 bases, with 11 bases left in between. There are 13 residues in the CDR3. CDR3 in amino acids: CASSASSANEQFF. The CDR3 DNA reads as TGTGCCAGTAGTGCGTCTAGCGCCAATGAGCAGTTCTTC.

The rearrangement uses TRBV28 and TRBJ2-7, with 11 bases aligning to TRBD2. This CDR3 contains 17 residues. The V gene's germline CDR1 is MDHEN and CDR2 SYDVKM. The V segment lost 7 bases and the J segment 0 bases; nucleotides outside the gene matches: 11. The CDR3 region has the DNA TGTGCCAGCATAGGACTAGCGGGTAGGACCCCCTCCTACGAGCAGTACTTC. Translated: CASIGLAGRTPSYEQYF. The full variable domain, rest sourced from reference TRBV28 and TRBJ2-7, is DVKVTQSSRYLVKRTGEKVFLECVQDMDHENMFWYRQDPGLGLRLIYFSYDVKMKEKGDIPEGYSVSREKKERFSLILESASTNQTSMYLCASIGLAGRTPSYEQYFGPGTRLTVT.

The DNA of the CDR3 is TGCGCCAGCAGTGGTAGGGCTAGCGGGAGTGGTCCCTACAATGAGCAGTTCTTC. As protein: CASSGRASGSGPYNEQFF. The chain joins TRBV5-1 to TRBJ2-1, with TRBD2 identical over 10 bases. Looked up from germline, CDR1 is SGHRS and CDR2 is YFSETQ. Trimming took 5 bases from V and 2 from J; bases not matched to a gene: 13. This CDR3 has 18 amino acids.

This rearrangement joins TRBV14 to TRBJ2-7, with 9 positions matching TRBD1. Trimming took 2 bases from V and 0 from J; bases not matched to a gene: 8. In germline, CDR1 is SGHDN, CDR2 FVKESK. The length of the CDR3 is 17 residues. The CDR3 DNA reads as TGTGCCAGCAGCCAATCAATCCGGGACAGGGTCTCCTACGAGCAGTACTTC. Its protein is CASSQSIRDRVSYEQYF.

The gene calls are TRBV6-1 and TRBJ2-3; 11 bases match TRBD2. V lost 0 bases to trimming and J lost 5 bases; unmatched junction nucleotides: 4. Per germline, CDR1 MNHNS and CDR2 SASEGT. The CDR3 length is 16 residues. CDR3 nucleotides: TGTGCCAGCAGTGAAGCGGCACTAGCGGGAGTAGATACGCAGTATTTT. Protein product: CASSEAALAGVDTQYF.

This chain uses TRBV2 with TRBJ2-1; 13 bases are a match to TRBD2. The CDR3 has 18 residues. The V segment lost 5 bases and the J segment 2 bases; nucleotides outside the gene matches: 9. Germline loops: CDR1 SNHLY, CDR2 FYNNEI. Written as DNA, the CDR3 is TGTGCCAGCAGTTCGGGACTAGCGGGGTCGAGCCCCTACAATGAGCAGTTCTTC. This translates into CASSSGLAGSSPYNEQFF. The complete variable domain, with remaining parts taken from reference TRBV2 and TRBJ2-1, reads EPEVTQTPSHQVTQMGQEVILRCVPISNHLYFYWYRQILGQKVEFLVSFYNNEISEKSEIFDDQFSVERPDGSNFTLKIRSTKLEDSAMYFCASSSGLAGSSPYNEQFFGPGTRLTVL.

This chain links TRBV6-4 with TRBJ2-1, with 11 bases identical to TRBD2. CDR1 and CDR2 from the germline V gene are MRHNA and SNTAGT. Trimming cost V 6 bases and J 5 bases; bases outside gene matches: 6. This CDR3 has 15 amino acids. CDR3 nucleotides: TGTGCCAGCAGCCCTACTAGCGGGAGTAACAATGAGCAGTTCTTC. Translating gives CASSPTSGSNNEQFF.